This T cell receptor (beta chain) was identified during a study of blood T cell repertoires in COVID-19. In the authors' methods: Estimated nucleated cell counts came from reference gene primer amplification. Method: immunoSEQ multiplex PCR; TCRdb's copy keeps in-frame clones and lacks some. V and J calls plus clone size are reproduced from that table; the DNA served to infer D and trimming. This sample has more than 25,000 clones; around 88% occur once, and the top ten carry under 20%. Germline lookup yields CDR1 SGHTA and CDR2 FQGNSA. This CDR3 has 13 amino acids. Trimming took 0 bases from V and 6 from J, leaving 5 bases between them.

The sequence was collected from a man between 65 and 85 years old with acute or convalescent COVID-19. The sequencing input was peripheral blood. The genes are TRBV7-2 and TRBJ1-4; no firm D call. The CDR3 DNA sequence: TGTGCCAGCAGCTTAGCACGGGATGAAAAACTGTTTTTT. As protein: CASSLARDEKLFF.